Listed below are T cell receptor beta chains from one sample, sequenced in a study of T cells in Graves' hyperthyroidism and ophthalmopathy. TCRdb analysed the multiplex PCR reads with MiXCR anew, one entry per CDR3 protein. The sample has some 370,000 distinct CDR3 sequences; about 18% are singletons. Sequencing used blood. These receptors were obtained from a woman in her 30s with Graves' hyperthyroidism that later progressed to Graves' ophthalmopathy. Both conserved end residues are part of each CDR3. The order of the fields is V gene, CDR3 length, J gene, D gene, clone size, CDR3 protein, CDR3 DNA. A D gene is named only where the DNA matches it firmly. Rows give clone size only sometimes, using once, few, many, or a class for an expanded clone.

v_call: TRBV11-2
cdr3_length: 13
j_call: TRBJ1-1
d_call: -
clone_size: few
cdr3_aa: CASSLDNGLAAFF
cdr3_nt: TGTGCCAGCAGCTTAGATAACGGACTTGCAGCTTTCTTT

v_call: TRBV7-2
cdr3_length: 17
j_call: TRBJ2-1
d_call: -
clone_size: many
cdr3_aa: CASSIPPAWSTYNEQFF
cdr3_nt: TGTGCCAGCAGCATCCCCCCAGCGTGGTCTACCTACAATGAGCAGTTCTTC

v_call: TRBV30
cdr3_length: 16
j_call: TRBJ2-4
d_call: -
clone_size: many
cdr3_aa: CAWSGPVLLAKNIQYF
cdr3_nt: TGTGCCTGGAGTGGTCCCGTTTTATTAGCCAAAAACATTCAGTACTTC

v_call: TRBV28
cdr3_length: 16
j_call: TRBJ2-7
d_call: TRBD2
clone_size: many
cdr3_aa: CASSLLLADPTYEQYF
cdr3_nt: TGTGCCAGCAGTCTTCTACTAGCGGACCCTACCTACGAGCAGTACTTC

v_call: TRBV10-3
cdr3_length: 15
j_call: TRBJ2-1
d_call: TRBD2
clone_size: many
cdr3_aa: CAISVVSGSMDEQFF
cdr3_nt: TGTGCCATCAGTGTCGTTAGCGGGAGTATGGATGAGCAGTTCTTC

v_call: TRBV28
cdr3_length: 13
j_call: TRBJ1-3
d_call: -
clone_size: many
cdr3_aa: CASSGSGRNTIYF
cdr3_nt: TGTGCCAGCAGTGGATCGGGGAGAAACACCATATATTTT

v_call: TRBV6-1
cdr3_length: 16
j_call: TRBJ2-2
d_call: TRBD2
clone_size: -
cdr3_aa: CASRSGLAENTGELFF
cdr3_nt: TGTGCCAGCAGGAGTGGACTAGCGGAAAACACCGGGGAGCTGTTTTTT

v_call: TRBV4-1
cdr3_length: 14
j_call: TRBJ2-1
d_call: -
clone_size: -
cdr3_aa: CASSPGTEYNEQFF
cdr3_nt: TGCGCCAGCAGCCCAGGGACCGAATACAATGAGCAGTTCTTC

v_call: TRBV11-2
cdr3_length: 15
j_call: TRBJ2-1
d_call: -
clone_size: many
cdr3_aa: CASSLVRGAFNEQFF
cdr3_nt: TGTGCCAGCAGCTTAGTGAGGGGGGCCTTCAATGAGCAGTTCTTC

v_call: TRBV6-1
cdr3_length: 15
j_call: TRBJ2-7
d_call: TRBD1
clone_size: -
cdr3_aa: CASSEGQGNSYEQYF
cdr3_nt: TGTGCCAGCAGTGAAGGACAGGGGAACTCCTACGAGCAGTACTTC

v_call: TRBV18
cdr3_length: 14
j_call: TRBJ1-1
d_call: -
clone_size: many
cdr3_aa: CASSPIRENTEAFF
cdr3_nt: TGTGCCAGCTCACCAATAAGGGAGAACACTGAAGCTTTCTTT

v_call: TRBV19
cdr3_length: 17
j_call: TRBJ2-2
d_call: -
clone_size: -
cdr3_aa: CASSMHSGTYFVGELFF
cdr3_nt: TGTGCCAGTAGTATGCACTCCGGGACTTACTTCGTCGGGGAGCTGTTTTTT

v_call: TRBV28
cdr3_length: 16
j_call: TRBJ1-1
d_call: -
clone_size: many
cdr3_aa: CASTFWRQAGATEAFF
cdr3_nt: TGTGCCAGCACCTTTTGGAGACAGGCCGGGGCCACTGAAGCTTTCTTT

v_call: TRBV5-1
cdr3_length: 14
j_call: TRBJ1-3
d_call: -
clone_size: -
cdr3_aa: CASSFGLGGNTIYF
cdr3_nt: TGCGCCAGCAGCTTCGGTCTCGGTGGAAACACCATATATTTT

v_call: TRBV6-2/TRBV6-3
cdr3_length: 15
j_call: TRBJ1-5
d_call: -
clone_size: -
cdr3_aa: CASSSRPGVNQPQHF
cdr3_nt: TGTGCCAGCAGTAGTAGACCAGGGGTCAATCAGCCCCAGCATTTT

v_call: TRBV12-3/TRBV12-4
cdr3_length: 13
j_call: TRBJ2-1
d_call: -
clone_size: once
cdr3_aa: CASSLSAPSEQFF
cdr3_nt: TGTGCCAGCAGTTTGAGCGCTCCTAGCGAGCAGTTCTTC

v_call: TRBV11-2
cdr3_length: 16
j_call: TRBJ2-2
d_call: TRBD1
clone_size: -
cdr3_aa: CASSPLDRGRTGELFF
cdr3_nt: TGTGCCAGCAGCCCTTTGGACAGGGGGCGAACCGGGGAGCTGTTTTTT

v_call: TRBV11-1
cdr3_length: 16
j_call: TRBJ2-2
d_call: TRBD2
clone_size: once
cdr3_aa: CASSGGLAELSRELFF
cdr3_nt: TGTGCCAGCAGCGGAGGACTAGCGGAGCTGTCGCGGGAGCTGTTTTTT

v_call: TRBV9
cdr3_length: 14
j_call: TRBJ1-3
d_call: -
clone_size: many
cdr3_aa: CASSVDSIGNTIYF
cdr3_nt: TGTGCCAGCAGCGTAGACAGTATAGGAAACACCATATATTTT

v_call: TRBV7-9
cdr3_length: 17
j_call: TRBJ2-3
d_call: -
clone_size: few
cdr3_aa: CASSLGLTSGGTDTQYF
cdr3_nt: TGTGCCAGCAGCTTAGGCCTGACTTCCGGAGGCACAGATACGCAGTATTTT

v_call: TRBV12-3/TRBV12-4
cdr3_length: 12
j_call: TRBJ2-2
d_call: -
clone_size: many
cdr3_aa: CASRGGAGELFF
cdr3_nt: TGTGCCAGCAGGGGTGGAGCCGGGGAGCTGTTTTTT

v_call: TRBV3-1
cdr3_length: 20
j_call: TRBJ2-6
d_call: TRBD1
clone_size: few
cdr3_aa: CASSHLTGVSPLSGANVLTF
cdr3_nt: TGTGCCAGCAGCCACCTGACAGGGGTTAGTCCTCTCTCTGGGGCCAACGTCCTGACTTTC

v_call: TRBV4-1
cdr3_length: 14
j_call: TRBJ2-5
d_call: -
clone_size: few
cdr3_aa: CASSQDSGQETQYF
cdr3_nt: TGCGCCAGCAGCCAAGATTCCGGCCAAGAGACCCAGTACTTC

v_call: TRBV5-1
cdr3_length: 15
j_call: TRBJ2-1
d_call: -
clone_size: -
cdr3_aa: CASGFGQAGDNEQFF
cdr3_nt: TGCGCCAGCGGATTCGGACAGGCGGGGGACAATGAGCAGTTCTTC

v_call: TRBV12-3/TRBV12-4
cdr3_length: 14
j_call: TRBJ1-1
d_call: -
clone_size: many
cdr3_aa: CASRLGFGRGGAFF
cdr3_nt: TGTGCCAGCAGGCTGGGGTTCGGTCGGGGGGGAGCTTTCTTT

v_call: TRBV10-3
cdr3_length: 13
j_call: TRBJ2-7
d_call: -
clone_size: many
cdr3_aa: CATLEQGAYEQYF
cdr3_nt: TGTGCCACGCTAGAACAGGGAGCCTACGAGCAGTACTTC

v_call: TRBV6-4
cdr3_length: 12
j_call: TRBJ2-7
d_call: -
clone_size: -
cdr3_aa: CASRGGHYEQYF
cdr3_nt: TGTGCCAGCAGGGGAGGACACTACGAGCAGTACTTC